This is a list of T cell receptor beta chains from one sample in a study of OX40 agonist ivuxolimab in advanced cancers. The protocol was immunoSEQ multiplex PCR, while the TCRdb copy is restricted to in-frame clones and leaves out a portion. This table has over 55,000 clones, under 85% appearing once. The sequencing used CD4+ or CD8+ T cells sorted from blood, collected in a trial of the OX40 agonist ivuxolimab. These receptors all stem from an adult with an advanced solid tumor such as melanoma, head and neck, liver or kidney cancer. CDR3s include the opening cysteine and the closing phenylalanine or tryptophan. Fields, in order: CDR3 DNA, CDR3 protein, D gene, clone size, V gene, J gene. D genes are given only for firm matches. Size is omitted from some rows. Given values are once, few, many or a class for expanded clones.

CDR3nt: TGTGCCAGCAGCTCGAACAGGGGTAAAGAGACCCAGTACTTC
CDR3aa: CASSSNRGKETQYF
d_gene: TRBD1
abundance: -
v_gene: TRBV7-9
j_gene: TRBJ2-5

CDR3nt: TGTGCCACCAGGGACAGGGGCGCTCAAGAGACCCAGTACTTC
CDR3aa: CATRDRGAQETQYF
d_gene: TRBD1
abundance: -
v_gene: TRBV19
j_gene: TRBJ2-5

CDR3nt: TGTGCCAGCGGGTCAGGGACAGGAACTAATGAAAAACTGTTTTTT
CDR3aa: CASGSGTGTNEKLFF
d_gene: TRBD1
abundance: -
v_gene: TRBV7-2
j_gene: TRBJ1-4

CDR3nt: TGTGCCAGCAGCCGTGAATTGAACACTGAAGCTTTCTTT
CDR3aa: CASSRELNTEAFF
d_gene: -
abundance: -
v_gene: TRBV7-8
j_gene: TRBJ1-1

CDR3nt: TGTGCCAGCAGCCCCCCGGAGGGAGGCTACACCTTC
CDR3aa: CASSPPEGGYTF
d_gene: -
abundance: -
v_gene: TRBV6-5
j_gene: TRBJ1-2

CDR3nt: TGTGCCAGCAGCCACGCCGGGACAGGGGGCCAAGGAGCTGCGTTGACCCAGTACTTC
CDR3aa: CASSHAGTGGQGAALTQYF
d_gene: TRBD1
abundance: -
v_gene: TRBV14
j_gene: TRBJ2-5

CDR3nt: TGTGCCATCAGTGAAAGCGGGAGGGCTGAAGAGCAGTTCTTC
CDR3aa: CAISESGRAEEQFF
d_gene: TRBD2
abundance: -
v_gene: TRBV10-3
j_gene: TRBJ2-1

CDR3nt: TGTGCCAGTATGGACAGGGGAAATAGCAATCAGCCCCAGCATTTT
CDR3aa: CASMDRGNSNQPQHF
d_gene: TRBD1
abundance: -
v_gene: TRBV19
j_gene: TRBJ1-5

CDR3nt: TGTGCCAGTACCGAATCAGGGGGAAAGAGGCAGCCCCAGCATTTT
CDR3aa: CASTESGGKRQPQHF
d_gene: TRBD1
abundance: -
v_gene: TRBV19
j_gene: TRBJ1-5

CDR3nt: TGTGCCAGCTCACCCGCTAGGAGACAGGGTTTAGGTGGGGCCAACGTCCTGACTTTC
CDR3aa: CASSPARRQGLGGANVLTF
d_gene: TRBD1
abundance: -
v_gene: TRBV18
j_gene: TRBJ2-6

CDR3nt: TGTGCCAGCAGCTTCTTGTACACCGGGGAGCTGTTTTTT
CDR3aa: CASSFLYTGELFF
d_gene: -
abundance: -
v_gene: TRBV11-2
j_gene: TRBJ2-2

CDR3nt: TGTGCCATCAGTGAGTTGGACAGGGGGCGAATGAACACTGAAGCTTTCTTT
CDR3aa: CAISELDRGRMNTEAFF
d_gene: TRBD1
abundance: -
v_gene: TRBV10-3
j_gene: TRBJ1-1

CDR3nt: TGTGCCAGCAGCCCTTCTCTGAGCGGGGGGCCTATCGAGCAGTACTTC
CDR3aa: CASSPSLSGGPIEQYF
d_gene: TRBD2
abundance: -
v_gene: TRBV7-8
j_gene: TRBJ2-7

CDR3nt: TGCAGCGTTGTAGGGGGCGAGGAAAAACTGTTTTTT
CDR3aa: CSVVGGEEKLFF
d_gene: TRBD1
abundance: -
v_gene: TRBV29-1
j_gene: TRBJ1-4

CDR3nt: TGTGCCAGCAGAGGGATCCGAAGGTCCATGAAGACCCAGTACTTC
CDR3aa: CASRGIRRSMKTQYF
d_gene: -
abundance: few
v_gene: TRBV11-2
j_gene: TRBJ2-5

CDR3nt: TGTGCCAGCAGCATCGAAAACATTCAGTACTTC
CDR3aa: CASSIENIQYF
d_gene: -
abundance: -
v_gene: TRBV2
j_gene: TRBJ2-4

CDR3nt: TGTGCCAGCAGCGTAGGACCGGGGGGGCTTGGCTATGGCTACACCTTC
CDR3aa: CASSVGPGGLGYGYTF
d_gene: -
abundance: -
v_gene: TRBV9
j_gene: TRBJ1-2

CDR3nt: TGTGCCAGCAGTTTCCCGGGACGGACCTACGAGCAGTACTTC
CDR3aa: CASSFPGRTYEQYF
d_gene: -
abundance: -
v_gene: TRBV27
j_gene: TRBJ2-7

CDR3nt: TGTGCCAGCAGCTTAGAGGGGGGACACTCCTACAATGAGCAGTTCTTC
CDR3aa: CASSLEGGHSYNEQFF
d_gene: -
abundance: few
v_gene: TRBV11-3
j_gene: TRBJ2-1

CDR3nt: TGCAGTGCCGTCCGGGCTGTGGCCCAGCATTTT
CDR3aa: CSAVRAVAQHF
d_gene: -
abundance: once
v_gene: TRBV20-1
j_gene: TRBJ1-5

CDR3nt: TGTGCCAGCATGGGGCCCCGGGACAGGCCGTTGAGCGAGCAGTACTTC
CDR3aa: CASMGPRDRPLSEQYF
d_gene: TRBD1
abundance: -
v_gene: TRBV2
j_gene: TRBJ2-7

CDR3nt: TGTGCCAGCTCACAGGAAGACGGGACAGGGAGCTCTGGAAACACCATATATTTT
CDR3aa: CASSQEDGTGSSGNTIYF
d_gene: TRBD1
abundance: -
v_gene: TRBV18
j_gene: TRBJ1-3

CDR3nt: TGTGCCAGCAGCTTCCGGGACAGGGGAGGCCAGTACTTC
CDR3aa: CASSFRDRGGQYF
d_gene: TRBD1
abundance: -
v_gene: TRBV7-9
j_gene: TRBJ2-5

CDR3nt: TGTGCCAGCAGGGTGCAGGGGGCGGAAGCTTTCTTT
CDR3aa: CASRVQGAEAFF
d_gene: TRBD1
abundance: medium-sized
v_gene: TRBV25-1
j_gene: TRBJ1-1

CDR3nt: TGTGCCAGCAGCTTAAACTACGAGCAGTACTTC
CDR3aa: CASSLNYEQYF
d_gene: -
abundance: -
v_gene: TRBV5-6
j_gene: TRBJ2-7

CDR3nt: TGTGCCAGCAGCTTTAATCGCCCAGGGCAGGGAGAGACCCAGTACTTC
CDR3aa: CASSFNRPGQGETQYF
d_gene: -
abundance: -
v_gene: TRBV7-7
j_gene: TRBJ2-5

CDR3nt: TGTGCCAGCACCTCTAGACAGGGGGCGGGCACCGGGGAGCTGTTTTTT
CDR3aa: CASTSRQGAGTGELFF
d_gene: TRBD1
abundance: -
v_gene: TRBV28
j_gene: TRBJ2-2

CDR3nt: TGTGCCAGCAGTTTGAGGCCGGCCGGCGGCACAGAAGCTTTCTTT
CDR3aa: CASSLRPAGGTEAFF
d_gene: -
abundance: -
v_gene: TRBV7-8
j_gene: TRBJ1-1

CDR3nt: TGTGCCAGCAGTGAAGGCGTAAGGGGCCACGAGCAGTACTTC
CDR3aa: CASSEGVRGHEQYF
d_gene: -
abundance: once
v_gene: TRBV6-1
j_gene: TRBJ2-7

CDR3nt: TGTGCCAGCAGTTTATCTGGAACTCAGTACGAAGCTTTCTTT
CDR3aa: CASSLSGTQYEAFF
d_gene: -
abundance: -
v_gene: TRBV28
j_gene: TRBJ1-1

CDR3nt: TGTGCCAGCAGCCCGGCACCGGGACAGGGCGATCAGCCCCAGCATTTT
CDR3aa: CASSPAPGQGDQPQHF
d_gene: TRBD1
abundance: -
v_gene: TRBV5-4
j_gene: TRBJ1-5

CDR3nt: TGTGCCAGCAGTTCCAGGGGATATGGCTACACCTTC
CDR3aa: CASSSRGYGYTF
d_gene: -
abundance: -
v_gene: TRBV28
j_gene: TRBJ1-2

CDR3nt: TGTGCCTGGAGTGTAAAGGGCTATCAGCCCCAGCATTTT
CDR3aa: CAWSVKGYQPQHF
d_gene: -
abundance: few
v_gene: TRBV30
j_gene: TRBJ1-5

CDR3nt: TGTGCCAGCAGCCCGACAGGGAACACTGAAGCTTTCTTT
CDR3aa: CASSPTGNTEAFF
d_gene: -
abundance: -
v_gene: TRBV7-2
j_gene: TRBJ1-1

CDR3nt: TGTGCCAGTAGTGAATTACTAGCGGGAGGTTGGACCGGGGAGCTGTTTTTT
CDR3aa: CASSELLAGGWTGELFF
d_gene: TRBD2
abundance: few
v_gene: TRBV19
j_gene: TRBJ2-2

CDR3nt: TGTGCCAGCAGCCCTAGAACTAGCGGGGGGGCCTACAATGAGCAGTTCTTC
CDR3aa: CASSPRTSGGAYNEQFF
d_gene: TRBD2
abundance: few
v_gene: TRBV7-2
j_gene: TRBJ2-1

CDR3nt: TGTGCCATCAGAGGACAGGGGGATTCTAACTATGGCTACACCTTC
CDR3aa: CAIRGQGDSNYGYTF
d_gene: TRBD1
abundance: few
v_gene: TRBV10-3
j_gene: TRBJ1-2

CDR3nt: TGTGCCAGCAGTCCCGGGACAGGGAATCAGCCCCAGCATTTT
CDR3aa: CASSPGTGNQPQHF
d_gene: TRBD1
abundance: -
v_gene: TRBV28
j_gene: TRBJ1-5

CDR3nt: TGCGCCAGCAGCCAAAGGGCTCAGTCCTACGAGCAGTACTTC
CDR3aa: CASSQRAQSYEQYF
d_gene: -
abundance: -
v_gene: TRBV4-3
j_gene: TRBJ2-7

CDR3nt: TGCGCCAGCAGCAAAACCGGGACAGGAGATGAAAAACTGTTTTTT
CDR3aa: CASSKTGTGDEKLFF
d_gene: TRBD1
abundance: -
v_gene: TRBV4-3
j_gene: TRBJ1-4

CDR3nt: TGTGCCAGCAGTGAAGTGGGCGGGGAGCTGTTTTTT
CDR3aa: CASSEVGGELFF
d_gene: -
abundance: -
v_gene: TRBV2
j_gene: TRBJ2-2

CDR3nt: TGTGCCAGCAGCTTGGGGGGTAACTTAGCCAAAAACATTCAGTACTTC
CDR3aa: CASSLGGNLAKNIQYF
d_gene: -
abundance: -
v_gene: TRBV5-6
j_gene: TRBJ2-4

CDR3nt: TGTGCCAGCAGCTTAGTGGAAGGAGTGTCTTTCTTT
CDR3aa: CASSLVEGVSFF
d_gene: -
abundance: -
v_gene: TRBV11-2
j_gene: TRBJ1-1